These 5 T cell receptor beta chains were sequenced from one sample in a study of shared clonotypes between healthy human individuals. Clones were sequenced by immunoSEQ multiplex PCR, and TCRdb holds only the in-frame ones, with some missing. The table records about 2.4 million clones, more than 90% of them present only once. Material: naive CD4+ T cells sorted from blood. Subset here: CD45RA+ positively selected. These receptors all come from a man aged 18-30 years in good health.

This clone was counted a single time. The gene calls are TRBV19 and TRBJ2-4; 8 nucleotides line up with TRBD1. The ends lost 1 base at V and 6 bases at J; junction bases unmatched: 8. The germline V gene has CDR1 LNHDA and CDR2 SQIVND (reference sequence). The CDR3 spans 16 residues. CDR3 DNA sequence: TGTGCCAGTAGTATAGGGCAAACAGGGGGTGGAAACATTCAGTACTTC. This sequence encodes CASSIGQTGGGNIQYF.

The chain links TRBV6-5 to TRBJ2-7; 10 nucleotides agree with TRBD2. V trimming: 4 bases; J trimming: 7 bases; junction bases outside the gene matches: 7. The CDR3 is 14 residues long. Germline V lookup: CDR1 MNHEY, CDR2 SVGAGI. The CDR3 reads CASSSTSGSREQYF. Written as DNA, the CDR3 is TGTGCCAGCAGTTCGACTAGCGGGTCCCGAGAGCAGTACTTC.

The V gene is TRBV11-2, the J gene TRBJ2-5, with no clear D. This CDR3 has 14 residues. V was clipped by 0 bases and J by 4 bases, with 9 bases between them. Germline values: CDR1 SGHAT, CDR2 FQNNGV. The DNA of the CDR3 is TGTGCCAGCAGCTTAGACCCGCGACCAGAGACCCAGTACTTC. Translation gives CASSLDPRPETQYF. Full variable domain (rest looked up from reference TRBV11-2 and TRBJ2-5): EAGVAQSPRYKIIEKRQSVAFWCNPISGHATLYWYQQILGQGPKLLIQFQNNGVVDDSQLPKDRFSAERLKGVDSTLKIQPAKLEDSAVYLCASSLDPRPETQYFGPGTRLLVL.

This chain uses TRBV27 with TRBJ1-6; D not resolved. The germline V gene encodes CDR1 MNHEY and CDR2 SMNVEV (reference sequence). Trimming cost V 5 bases and J 2 bases, with 10 bases left between them. There are 15 residues in the CDR3. The DNA for the CDR3 is TGTGCCAGCAGTGGATGGAGGACCTATAATTCACCCCTCCACTTT. Translated: CASSGWRTYNSPLHF.

A word on this clone: The same CDR3 can be traced to other DNA sequences in this sample. CDR3 region: CSVEPKDTQYF. The DNA for the CDR3 is TGCAGCGTTGAACCCAAGGATACGCAGTATTTT. The V call is TRBV29-1, the J call TRBJ2-3; D is undetermined. The CDR3 totals 11 residues. Trimming removed 2 bases from V and 6 bases from J, with 6 bases in between. Germline CDR1 is SQVTM and CDR2 is ANQGSEA.